What follows describes a single T cell receptor beta chain. Genomic DNA, the template, was used for profiling of the TCR beta VDJ and CDR3. Using its own MiXCR run on the reads, TCRdb lists one record per CDR3 protein. The data hold 150,000 to 200,000 distinct CDR3 sequences, with more than 40% observed a single time. This record comes from a study of CD8+CD57+ T cells in acquired aplastic anemia. Whoever was chosen for sequencing had shown CD8+CD57+ cell expansion by flow cytometry. Sequenced: sorted CD4+, CD8+, or CD8+CD57+ T cells (not recorded which) from PBMCs. This clonotype originated in a human donor with aplastic anemia.

The CDR3 reads CSVGGTGGEAFF. CDR3 nucleotide sequence: TGCAGCGTTGGGGGGACAGGGGGGGAAGCTTTCTTT. The V and J genes are TRBV29-1 and TRBJ1-1; 11 nucleotides agree with TRBD1. The V gene's germline CDR1 is SQVTM and CDR2 ANQGSEA. The CDR3 is made up of 12 amino acids. V lost 4 bases to trimming and J lost 8 bases; unmatched junction nucleotides: 3.